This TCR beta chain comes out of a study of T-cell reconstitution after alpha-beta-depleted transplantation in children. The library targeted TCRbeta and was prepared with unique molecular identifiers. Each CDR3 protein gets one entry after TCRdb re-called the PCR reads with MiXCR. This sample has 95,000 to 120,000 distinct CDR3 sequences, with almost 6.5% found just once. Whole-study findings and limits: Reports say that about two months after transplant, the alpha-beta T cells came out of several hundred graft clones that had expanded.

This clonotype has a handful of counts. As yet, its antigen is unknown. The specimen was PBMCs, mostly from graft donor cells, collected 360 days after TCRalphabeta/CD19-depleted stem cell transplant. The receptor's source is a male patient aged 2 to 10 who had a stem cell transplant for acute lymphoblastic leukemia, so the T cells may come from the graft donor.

This chain's CDR3 is CASSLARRTDNSPLHF. CDR3 nucleotides: TGCGCCAGCAGCTTGGCCAGGAGGACAGATAATTCACCCCTCCACTTT. This chain links TRBV5-1 with TRBJ1-6, with a tentative D call TRBD1 (6 bases). There are 16 residues in the CDR3. In germline, CDR1 is SGHRS, CDR2 YFSETQ. The V end was cut by 0 bases, the J end by 5 bases, with 12 bases between.